The 13 T cell receptor beta chains below come from one sample, sequenced in a study of CD8 T cells in ankylosing spondylitis. TCRdb reprocessed the 5' RACE reads via MiXCR and lists one record per CDR3 protein. This sample carries just over 300,000 distinct CDR3 sequences, less than 25% of them seen once, and the ten largest clones take 3.5%. Input material: blood, either unsorted or a sorted T cell fraction (not recorded which). The receptors here all came from a female donor with ankylosing spondylitis or in good health (not recorded which).

This clonotype has just a few counts. The V and J genes are TRBV7-8 and TRBJ1-6; perhaps TRBD1 as D (5 bases). Germline CDR1 is SGHVS and CDR2 is FQNEAQ. The CDR3 is 15 residues long. The germline V and J ends were trimmed by 4 bases and 7 bases, with 14 bases remaining between them. CDR3 sequence: CASSYTGRENSPLHF. The CDR3 DNA reads as TGTGCCAGCAGCTACACGGGACGGGAAAATTCACCCCTCCACTTT.

The chain couples TRBV27 to TRBJ2-7; D possibly uses TRBD1 or TRBD2 (5 bases each). V was cut by 5 bases and J by 7 bases, with 27 bases left in between. The CDR3 consists of 17 residues. Germline-derived CDR1 and CDR2 are MNHEY and SMNVEV (reference sequence). In nucleotides, the CDR3 is TGTGCCAGCAGTACCCTTACCGGGACGGAGGCCGCCGTGGAGCAGTACTTC. It translates to CASSTLTGTEAAVEQYF.

V and J are TRBV2 and TRBJ2-4; 7 bases agree with TRBD2. The germline CDR1 and CDR2 sequences are SNHLY and FYNNEI. With V trimmed by 0 bases and J by 1 base, 3 bases remained unmatched. This CDR3 has 16 residues. The CDR3 bases are TGTGCCAGCAGTGAAGCCTTTAGCGGGGCCAAAAACATTCAGTACTTC. This codes for CASSEAFSGAKNIQYF. Based on the CDR3 plus reference TRBV2 and TRBJ2-4, the full variable domain is EPEVTQTPSHQVTQMGQEVILRCVPISNHLYFYWYRQILGQKVEFLVSFYNNEISEKSEIFDDQFSVERPDGSNFTLKIRSTKLEDSAMYFCASSEAFSGAKNIQYFGAGTRLSVL.

The chain employs TRBV7-9 and TRBJ2-5, with no clear D. Germline assignment: CDR1 SEHNR and CDR2 FQNEAQ (reference sequence). The CDR3 has 15 residues. Trimming cost V 6 bases and J 3 bases, with 17 bases left between them. The CDR3 here is CASRSETPLKETQYF. CDR3 DNA sequence: TGTGCCAGCAGGTCAGAGACACCGCTCAAAGAGACCCAGTACTTC.

The genes are TRBV28 and TRBJ2-2; 7 bases match TRBD1. This CDR3 is 15 amino acids long. Germline CDR1 is MDHEN and CDR2 is SYDVKM. With 5 bases clipped from V and 4 bases from J, the junction kept 7 bases outside the gene matches. CDR3 protein: CASSPRTGVTGELFF. CDR3 bases: TGTGCCAGCAGTCCGCGGACAGGCGTCACCGGGGAGCTGTTTTTT.

This clonotype was counted ten times or more. The chain recombines TRBV6-9 with TRBJ2-7; D remains ambiguous. Germline loops: CDR1 MNHGY, CDR2 SVAAGI. The CDR3 consists of 9 residues. Trimming shortened V by 8 bases and J by 3 bases, and 2 bases separated the two germline ends. The CDR3 here is CASGYEQYF. Written as DNA, the CDR3 is TGTGCCAGCGGCTACGAGCAGTACTTC.

This clonotype was seen only a few times. This chain links TRBV4-3 with TRBJ1-5; weak D call: TRBD1 (5 bases). The CDR3 contains 15 residues. Germline loops: CDR1 LGHNA, CDR2 YSLEER. V was trimmed by 3 bases and J by 4 bases, leaving 13 bases between them. The CDR3 DNA reads TGCGCCAGCAGCCATTCCTTAGGGACTAATCAGCCCCAGCATTTT. Protein sequence: CASSHSLGTNQPQHF.

The V and J genes are TRBV5-5 and TRBJ2-7; 7 bases map to TRBD1. Germline lookup yields CDR1 SGHKS and CDR2 YYEKEE (reference sequence). With V trimmed by 0 bases and J by 5 bases, 2 bases remained unmatched. CDR3 size: 13 residues. The CDR3 DNA reads as TGTGCCAGCAGCTTGGTCGGGACAGACGAGCAGTACTTC. The encoded protein is CASSLVGTDEQYF.

This chain uses TRBV20-1 with TRBJ2-5; D is unresolved. Deletions cut 3 bases from V and 5 bases from J, with 13 bases between. Per the germline V gene, CDR1 is DFQATT and CDR2 is SNEGSKA (reference sequence). The CDR3 is made up of 13 amino acids. The CDR3: CSASYVVGETQYF. CDR3 DNA: TGCAGTGCTAGTTATGTGGTTGGGGAGACCCAGTACTTC.

This chain uses TRBV15 with TRBJ2-7, with unresolved D. There are 15 residues in the CDR3. V shed 6 bases and J shed 6 bases, with 21 bases lying between them. CDR1 and CDR2 from the germline V gene are LNHNV and YYDKDF (reference sequence). The CDR3 coding sequence is TGTGCCACCAGTGTCGGACCGTTGGCGTGGTCCGAGCAGTACTTC. The encoded protein is CATSVGPLAWSEQYF.

This clonotype was detected a few times. The chain recombines TRBV10-3 with TRBJ2-3, with unresolved D. This CDR3 region has 12 residues. Germline V lookup: CDR1 ENHRY, CDR2 SYGVKD. Trimming took 11 bases from V and 2 from J, leaving 11 bases between them. The CDR3 sequence is CAAGPYTDTQYF. CDR3 coding DNA: TGTGCCGCCGGACCCTACACAGATACGCAGTATTTT.

This clonotype was picked up many times. The gene calls are TRBV7-2 and TRBJ2-3; D is tentatively TRBD1 or TRBD2 (5 bases each). The germline gives CDR1 SGHTA, CDR2 FQGNSA. The CDR3 spans 12 residues. V lost 3 bases and J 11 bases, leaving 12 bases between the germline ends. The CDR3 DNA follows: TGTGCCAGCAGCTTTGAGGGGCGTATGCAGTATTTT. The encoded protein is CASSFEGRMQYF.

The chain carries TRBV20-1 and TRBJ2-3, with 9 bases lining up with TRBD2. Germline CDR1 DFQATT, CDR2 SNEGSKA (reference sequence). This CDR3 contains 15 residues. Trimming took 4 bases from V and 4 from J; bases not matched to a gene: 9. CDR3 DNA: TGCAGTGCTATGGTGCGCGGGAGGGGGGCAGATACGCAGTATTTT. It encodes CSAMVRGRGADTQYF.